The 32 T cell receptor beta chains below were found in one sample sequenced in a study of blood T cell repertoires in COVID-19. Measured with immunoSEQ multiplex PCR; TCRdb has only the in-frame clones, and not every one. In the table there are roughly 71,000 clones, roughly 83% of which are singletons. The sample taken for sequencing was peripheral blood. The receptors shown here come from a man aged 50 to 60 with active COVID-19.

The J gene is TRBJ2-7, the V gene TRBV7-6; D gene unclear. The CDR3 extends over 12 amino acids. Trimming took off 1 base at V and 6 bases at J, with 7 bases between the two ends. Germline V gene data show CDR1 as SGHVS and CDR2 as FNYEAQ. In nucleotides, the CDR3 is TGTGCCAGCAGCTTAGAGCCGGGCGAGCAGTACTTC. It translates to CASSLEPGEQYF.

The chain employs TRBV10-3 and TRBJ2-1; tentative D call: TRBD2 (6 bases). This CDR3 spans 15 amino acids. V was trimmed by 10 bases and J by 8 bases, leaving 24 bases between them. Germline V CDR1 and CDR2: ENHRY, SYGVKD. This CDR3 reads CASSPFAGTADEQFF. CDR3 sequence (DNA): TGTGCCAGCAGCCCCTTCGCGGGAACCGCGGATGAGCAGTTCTTC.

The chain joins TRBV29-1 to TRBJ1-1; D gene unclear. The germline gives CDR1 SQVTM, CDR2 ANQGSEA. This CDR3 has 12 residues. Between the trimmed V and J ends, which lost 5 bases and 5 bases, there was a span of 12 bases. CDR3 amino acids: CSVLGSRTEAFF. In DNA, the CDR3 is TGCAGCGTTCTAGGTAGTAGAACTGAAGCTTTCTTT.

The rearrangement uses TRBV29-1 and TRBJ2-5; D possibly corresponds to TRBD2 (6 bases). Trimming removed 8 bases at V and 5 bases at J, with 15 bases between. From germline, CDR1 is SQVTM and CDR2 ANQGSEA. There are 12 residues in the CDR3. CDR3 nucleotide sequence: TGCAGCCTCGGAGGGGCGGGCGAGACCCAGTACTTC. Translated: CSLGGAGETQYF. The full variable domain, rest sourced from reference TRBV29-1 and TRBJ2-5, is SAVISQKPSRDICQRGTSLTIQCQVDSQVTMMFWYRQQPGQSLTLIATANQGSEATYESGFVIDKFPISRPNLTFSTLTVSNMSPEDSSIYLCSLGGAGETQYFGPGTRLLVL.

The rearrangement joins TRBV25-1 to TRBJ2-1; 11 bases line up with TRBD2. The CDR3 covers 18 residues. The junction had 6 bases not matched to a gene; V was cut back by 0 bases and J by 2 bases. Germline lookup yields CDR1 MGHDK and CDR2 SYGVNS. This CDR3 reads CASSEYLATSGTYNEQFF. DNA for the CDR3: TGTGCCAGCAGTGAATATCTTGCGACTAGCGGGACCTACAATGAGCAGTTCTTC. Variable domain in full (rest from reference TRBV25-1 and TRBJ2-1): EADIYQTPRYLVIGTGKKITLECSQTMGHDKMYWYQQDPGMELHLIHYSYGVNSTEKGDLSSESTVSRIRTEHFPLTLESARPSHTSQYLCASSEYLATSGTYNEQFFGPGTRLTVL.

In DNA form, the CDR3 reads TGCGCCAGCAGCAGCCCAGGTACAGGGGGATCGGACGAGCAGTACTTC. Translating it yields CASSSPGTGGSDEQYF. The chain links TRBV5-1 to TRBJ2-7; 8 bases map to TRBD1. After removal of 4 bases from V and 5 bases from J, the junction contained 14 bases not matched to a gene. This CDR3 has 16 amino acids. The germline V gene encodes CDR1 SGHRS and CDR2 YFSETQ.

The rearrangement links TRBV14 to TRBJ1-2; D not certain. Germline V lookup: CDR1 SGHDN, CDR2 FVKESK. The CDR3 consists of 11 residues. Trimming took 3 bases from V and 6 from J, leaving 5 bases between them. The CDR3 spells CASSQRDGYTF. The CDR3 region has the DNA TGTGCCAGCAGCCAGAGGGATGGCTACACCTTC.

The gene calls are TRBV6-5 and TRBJ1-2; 9 bases line up with TRBD1. Trimming took 6 bases from V and 6 from J; bases not matched to a gene: 8. This CDR3 is built from 14 residues. Looked up from germline, CDR1 is MNHEY and CDR2 is SVGAGI. CDR3 nucleotide sequence: TGTGCCAGCAGAGGACAGGGGTCCTCGGATGGCTACACCTTC. Translated, it gives CASRGQGSSDGYTF.

The chain couples TRBV6-2 or TRBV6-3 to TRBJ2-2; 11 bases are shared with TRBD2. With V trimmed by 5 bases and J by 5 bases, 10 bases remained unmatched. This CDR3 spans 17 amino acids. Germline V gene lookup returns CDR1 MNHEY and CDR2 SVGEGT. CDR3 in DNA: TGTGCCAGCAGTCTCGGGGTAGCGGGGGGGCCGACCGGGGAGCTGTTTTTT. Encoded protein: CASSLGVAGGPTGELFF.

This clone was recorded only once. CDR3 sequence (DNA): TGTGCCACCACGCAGGGGGCGAAGACTGAAGCTTTCTTT. It specifies CATTQGAKTEAFF. This sequence joins TRBV10-3 and TRBJ1-1; the match to TRBD1 covers 8 bases. J lost 5 bases, V lost 10 bases, and 9 bases had no gene match. From germline, CDR1 is ENHRY and CDR2 SYGVKD. The CDR3 sequence is 13 residues long.

The chain combines TRBV7-9 with TRBJ2-1, with D possibly matching TRBD1 (5 bases). V lost 5 bases and J 3 bases, leaving 14 bases between the germline ends. CDR1 and CDR2 from the germline V gene are SEHNR and FQNEAQ (reference sequence). CDR3 length equals 15 residues. The CDR3, as DNA: TGTGCCAGCAGCCCCACGGCAGGGCGCTACAATGAGCAGTTCTTC. Translating it yields CASSPTAGRYNEQFF.

This clone has just one count. The chain recombines TRBV19 with TRBJ2-1; TRBD1 agrees at 9 bases. CDR1 and CDR2 (germline): LNHDA, SQIVND (reference sequence). J was trimmed by 8 bases and V by 3 bases; bases with no gene match: 8. This CDR3 has 15 residues. CDR3 DNA sequence: TGTGCCAGTAGTATTGGGGGACAGGGAAGGGATGAGCAGTTCTTC. Protein: CASSIGGQGRDEQFF.

This chain connects TRBV6-5 to TRBJ1-2, with 8 bases lining up with TRBD1. This CDR3 has 14 amino acids. The junction had 7 bases not matched to a gene; V was cut back by 6 bases and J by 4 bases. From germline, CDR1 is MNHEY and CDR2 SVGAGI. CDR3 sequence reads: CASRPDRGSYGYTF. In nucleotides, the CDR3 is TGTGCCAGCAGACCCGACAGGGGATCCTATGGCTACACCTTC.

The chain employs TRBV20-1 and TRBJ1-5; 11 nucleotides line up with TRBD1. The V and J ends lost 3 bases and 0 bases, in that order; junction bases with no gene match: 7. The CDR3 totals 17 residues. CDR1 and CDR2 from the germline V gene are DFQATT and SNEGSKA (reference sequence). CDR3 protein: CSASGGQGVPSNQPQHF. Here the CDR3 DNA reads TGCAGTGCTAGTGGGGGACAGGGGGTACCTAGCAATCAGCCCCAGCATTTT.

In this sample, this clone turned up once. This CDR3 is also generated by other DNA sequences in the sample. The rearrangement uses TRBV6-2 or TRBV6-3 and TRBJ2-7; 7 bases align to TRBD1. Germline lookup yields CDR1 MNHEY and CDR2 SVGEGT. The V segment lost 6 bases and the J segment 3 bases; nucleotides outside the gene matches: 5. This CDR3 is built from 13 residues. In DNA form, the CDR3 reads TGTGCCAGCAGCCGGGGACAGTTCTACGAGCAGTACTTC. Its protein is CASSRGQFYEQYF.

The chain has TRBV29-1 and TRBJ2-7, with 9 bases lining up with TRBD1. The CDR3 is 13 residues long. Germline V lookup: CDR1 SQVTM, CDR2 ANQGSEA. With V trimmed by 7 bases and J by 3 bases, 7 bases remained unmatched. The CDR3 nucleotides are TGCAGCGCAATGAACAGGGGGCTCTACGAGCAGTACTTC. It codes for CSAMNRGLYEQYF.

The rearrangement links TRBV6-1 to TRBJ1-2; 11 bases are shared with TRBD1. Trimming removed 1 base from V and 2 bases from J; junction bases left unmatched: 9. CDR3 size: 18 residues. CDR1 and CDR2 from the germline V gene are MNHNS and SASEGT. CDR3 DNA sequence: TGTGCCAGCAGTGAAGGGGTCGGACAGGGGGCATCGAACTATGGCTACACCTTC. Translation gives CASSEGVGQGASNYGYTF.

The chain carries TRBV5-1 and TRBJ1-3; D remains ambiguous. Germline V CDR1 and CDR2: SGHRS, YFSETQ. Trimming cost V 0 bases and J 0 bases, with 7 bases left between them. The CDR3 runs 15 residues. The chain's CDR3 is CASSLGVGSGNTIYF. The CDR3 DNA reads TGCGCCAGCAGCTTGGGCGTCGGCTCTGGAAACACCATATATTTT.

This sequence joins TRBV5-1 and TRBJ2-3, with 13 positions matching TRBD2. V shed 1 base and J 9 bases; nucleotides not matched to a gene: 5. There are 15 residues in the CDR3. CDR1 is SGHRS, CDR2 YFSETQ, per germline. The CDR3 loop is CASSLTGTSGETQYF. The CDR3 nucleotides read TGCGCCAGCAGCTTGACCGGGACTAGCGGGGAAACGCAGTATTTT.

This clone was picked up one time. The chain is built from TRBV27 and TRBJ2-1; D is possibly TRBD1 (6 bases). The germline gives CDR1 MNHEY, CDR2 SMNVEV (reference sequence). The CDR3 is 13 residues long. The V gene lost 6 bases and the J gene lost 6 bases, with 12 bases spanning the gap. CDR3 protein: CASRATGRNEQFF. CDR3 nucleotide sequence: TGTGCCAGCAGAGCGACAGGACGCAATGAGCAGTTCTTC.

This clone came up a few times. The chain carries TRBV5-1 and TRBJ2-7; TRBD1 is a possible D gene (6 bases). This CDR3 comprises 16 residues. Germline lookup yields CDR1 SGHRS and CDR2 YFSETQ. V was trimmed by 0 bases and J by 3 bases, leaving 16 bases between them. This CDR3 reads CASSLGYSGAGYEQYF. CDR3 in DNA: TGCGCCAGCAGCTTGGGGTATTCAGGGGCGGGCTACGAGCAGTACTTC.

The CDR3 nucleotides read TGTGCCTGGAGTGGACAGGGGTTACCCTATGGCTACACCTTC. Translated, it gives CAWSGQGLPYGYTF. The chain joins TRBV30 to TRBJ1-2; 8 bases agree with TRBD1. The V gene's germline CDR1 is GTSNPN and CDR2 SVGIG (reference sequence). The CDR3 runs 14 residues. V shed 1 base, J shed 4 bases, and the junction held 5 bases outside the gene matches.

V is TRBV30 and J is TRBJ1-2; D not resolved. Trimming took 0 bases from V and 0 from J, leaving 11 bases between them. Germline V gene sequence: CDR1 GTSNPN, CDR2 SVGIG (reference sequence). CDR3 size: 15 residues. As DNA, the CDR3 is TGTGCCTGGAGTGTACGACAACAGACTAACTATGGCTACACCTTC. Encoded protein: CAWSVRQQTNYGYTF.

Comment on this clone: At one boundary the junction diverges from the germline segment, which might be a read error. The chain is built from TRBV7-7 and TRBJ2-7; a weak D match, TRBD1 (5 bases). The germline gives CDR1 SSHAT, CDR2 FNYEAQ (reference sequence). The CDR3 is 15 amino acids. The CDR3 DNA follows: TGTGCTAGCAGCTTGGGCAGGGCCGAAACCTACGAGCAGTACTTC. Translating it yields CASSLGRAETYEQYF.

V and J are TRBV7-8 and TRBJ2-5; 7 bases fit TRBD2. Per germline, CDR1 SGHVS and CDR2 FQNEAQ. The V gene end was trimmed by 6 bases and the J gene end by 0 bases; junction bases not matched to a gene: 10. The CDR3 loop spans 16 amino acids. The CDR3 protein is CASRAGRMMYQETQYF. The DNA for the CDR3 is TGTGCCAGCAGAGCGGGACGGATGATGTACCAAGAGACCCAGTACTTC.

The chain joins TRBV18 to TRBJ2-2, with no clear D. V was cut by 3 bases and J by 7 bases, with 9 bases left in between. There are 13 residues in the CDR3. Germline V gene lookup returns CDR1 KGHSH and CDR2 LQKENI. The CDR3 spells CASSPGMNGELFF. For the CDR3, the DNA is TGTGCCAGCTCACCGGGCATGAACGGGGAGCTGTTTTTT.

The chain recombines TRBV3-1 (or the pseudogene TRBV3-2) with TRBJ2-1; 8 bases are shared with TRBD2. Germline CDR1 is LGHDT and CDR2 is YNNKEL (reference sequence). J lost 3 bases, V lost 4 bases, and 5 bases had no gene match. CDR3 length: 15 amino acids. The CDR3 sequence is CASSRIAGGYNEQFF. In nucleotides, the CDR3 is TGTGCCAGCAGCCGTATTGCGGGAGGCTACAATGAGCAGTTCTTC.

The DNA for the CDR3 is TGTGCCAGCAGCTTGGAACAGGGGTCGGCCGGCTACACCTTC. Protein: CASSLEQGSAGYTF. The V call is TRBV5-5, the J call TRBJ1-2; the match to TRBD1 covers 7 bases. The CDR3 covers 14 residues. Germline CDR1 is SGHKS and CDR2 is YYEKEE (reference sequence). V trimming: 0 bases; J trimming: 8 bases; junction bases outside the gene matches: 7.

The chain carries TRBV10-3 and TRBJ1-1; no firm D call. Germline values: CDR1 ENHRY, CDR2 SYGVKD. V was shortened by 4 bases and J by 4 bases, with 10 bases between the two germline ends. CDR3 length: 13 amino acids. The CDR3 DNA reads as TGTGCCATCAGTGCCGGGGATACCACTGAAGCTTTCTTT. Protein sequence: CAISAGDTTEAFF.

The chain couples TRBV7-9 to TRBJ1-2; D is unclear. V shed 3 bases and J shed 0 bases, with 8 bases lying between them. From germline, CDR1 is SEHNR and CDR2 FQNEAQ (reference sequence). This CDR3 contains 14 residues. CDR3 sequence reads: CASSFQAANYGYTF. In nucleotides, the CDR3 is TGTGCCAGCAGCTTTCAAGCGGCTAACTATGGCTACACCTTC.

The CDR3 here is CASSPGTNTGELFF. As DNA, the CDR3 is TGCGCCAGCAGCCCGGGGACAAACACCGGGGAGCTGTTTTTT. V is TRBV5-1 and J is TRBJ2-2; tentatively, D is TRBD1 (6 bases). The CDR3 is made up of 14 amino acids. V dropped 4 bases and J dropped 2 bases, with 9 bases sitting between them. The germline gives CDR1 SGHRS, CDR2 YFSETQ.

This chain connects TRBV11-2 to TRBJ2-1; D is unclear. Trimming stripped 1 base from V and 6 bases from J, with 7 bases between. Per the germline V gene, CDR1 is SGHAT and CDR2 is FQNNGV. CDR3 length equals 13 residues. The CDR3 region is CASSLVTFNEQFF. The CDR3 bases are TGTGCCAGCAGCTTAGTTACATTCAATGAGCAGTTCTTC.